The TCR beta chain under discussion was sequenced for a study of T cells in Graves' hyperthyroidism and ophthalmopathy. Used for diagnoses were clinical symptoms, serum thyroxine and TRAb, thyroid ultrasound and orbital computed tomography. Amplification of TCR beta CDR3 regions used RNA as the template. Primed by the HTBI set, a first-round RT-PCR was run on the TCR CDR3. Each CDR3 protein is one row after TCRdb ran MiXCR on the multiplex PCR reads. The sample includes under 350,000 distinct CDR3 sequences, 13% of them seen just once. At least ten counts were recorded for this clonotype. The target antigen is unknown. The CDR3 has 14 amino acids. Trimming removed 3 bases at V and 6 bases at J, with 14 bases between. Study findings and constraints: A 13 V-J model separated ophthalmopathy from stable hyperthyroidism. Ophthalmopathy was predicted by the model a median of approximately 6 months ahead of onset.

Material: blood. V gene TRBV12-3 or TRBV12-4 combines with J gene TRBJ1-1, with D hard to call. This receptor was obtained from a woman aged 30 to 39 with Graves' hyperthyroidism that later progressed to Graves' ophthalmopathy. CDR3 DNA sequence: TGTGCCAGCAGTTTGCGGGAGGGAGTTGCTGAAGCTTTCTTT. Residues: CASSLREGVAEAFF.